This record concerns one T cell receptor (beta chain) sequence. Its antigen is unknown. Extracted RNA was reverse transcribed into cDNA, the sequencing template. Produced via immunoSEQ multiplex PCR; TCRdb's table is partial and in-frame only. The sample contains almost 250,000 clones, about two thirds of which appear only once. Patients with alopecia areata provided lesional scalp punch biopsies as well as peripheral blood. Germline V lookup: CDR1 LNHDA, CDR2 SQIVND (reference sequence). This CDR3 is built from 14 residues. Trimming cost V 8 bases and J 2 bases, with 13 bases left between them. These data belong to a study of CD8+ T cells in alopecia areata. Study-wide results and caveats: Relative to normal scalp, lesional scalp, especially alopecia totalis/universalis, showed higher clonality. Possibly because of HLA-related factors, TCR sharing was less clear across patients than in mice.

The receptor was isolated from a human donor with alopecia areata. The sequences come from CD4+ T cells sorted from blood, collected at week 0. The rearrangement joins TRBV19 to TRBJ1-5; TRBD1 is a possible D gene (6 bases). As DNA, the CDR3 is TGTGCCAGTGCTGGGGGCGCGGGCAATCAGCCCCAGCATTTT. Translated: CASAGGAGNQPQHF. The full variable domain, completed using reference TRBV19 and TRBJ1-5, is DGGITQSPKYLFRKEGQNVTLSCEQNLNHDAMYWYRQDPGQGLRLIYYSQIVNDFQKGDIAEGYSVSREKKESFPLTVTSAQKNPTAFYLCASAGGAGNQPQHFGDGTRLSIL.